One and the same sample provided the 6 T cell receptor beta chains below, sequenced in a study of neurological immune-mediated disorders. Each CDR3 protein gets one entry after TCRdb re-called the 5' RACE reads with MiXCR. The data hold about 38,000 distinct CDR3 sequences, with around 4.8% observed a single time. The sample was CD4+ T cells from blood. The receptors were sampled from a man younger than 35 in good health.

This clonotype was detected ten times or more. The chain joins TRBV11-2 to TRBJ2-3; 10 bases map to TRBD2. J lost 6 bases, V lost 1 base, and 7 bases had no gene match. The CDR3 is 16 amino acids. CDR1 and CDR2 (germline): SGHAT, FQNNGV. This chain's CDR3 is CASSLAVAGGRDTQYF. CDR3 DNA: TGTGCCAGCAGCTTAGCGGTAGCGGGGGGCCGGGATACGCAGTATTTT.

Ten or more counts support this clonotype. V gene TRBV20-1 combines with J gene TRBJ1-2; unclear D gene. There are 14 residues in the CDR3. Germline CDR1 DFQATT, CDR2 SNEGSKA (reference sequence). V was cut by 6 bases and J by 0 bases, with 14 bases left in between. CDR3 DNA: TGCAGTGCCCTCTTAAATGGAGCTAACTATGGCTACACCTTC. It specifies CSALLNGANYGYTF.

This clonotype appeared a few times. The gene calls are TRBV15 and TRBJ2-5; the D is unclear. V lost 1 base and J lost 10, with 10 bases in between. Germline-derived CDR1 and CDR2 are LNHNV and YYDKDF (reference sequence). The CDR3 consists of 12 residues. The CDR3 sequence is CATSRGGLGQYF. The CDR3 nucleotides read TGTGCCACCAGCAGAGGAGGTCTGGGCCAGTACTTC. Based on the CDR3 plus reference TRBV15 and TRBJ2-5, the full variable domain is DAMVIQNPRYQVTQFGKPVTLSCSQTLNHNVMYWYQQKSSQAPKLLFHYYDKDFNNEADTPDNFQSRRPNTSFCFLDIRSPGLGDTAMYLCATSRGGLGQYFGPGTRLLVL.

In this sample, this clonotype turned up many times. This chain connects TRBV3-1 to TRBJ1-2; D is unclear. Trimming took off 4 bases at V and 8 bases at J, with 17 bases between the two ends. CDR1 is LGHDT and CDR2 is YNNKEL in the germline V gene (reference sequence). The CDR3 consists of 14 residues. For the CDR3, the DNA is TGTGCCAGCAGCCCCCGAAACAGTGGTGGGGGCTACACCTTC. Translating it yields CASSPRNSGGGYTF. Supplemented by reference TRBV3-1 and TRBJ1-2, the full variable domain reads DTAVSQTPKYLVTQMGNDKSIKCEQNLGHDTMYWYKQDSKKFLKIMFSYNNKELIINETVPNRFSPKSPDKAHLNLHINSLELGDSAVYFCASSPRNSGGGYTFGSGTRLTVV.

Ten or more counts support this clonotype. V usage is TRBV15 and J usage is TRBJ1-2; D is undetermined. Between the trimmed V and J ends, which lost 0 bases and 5 bases, there was a span of 7 bases. In germline, CDR1 is LNHNV, CDR2 YYDKDF (reference sequence). The length of the CDR3 is 13 residues. The CDR3 DNA reads TGTGCCACCAGCAGAGACAGTTTTTATGGCTACACCTTC. Its translation is CATSRDSFYGYTF.

This clonotype showed up many times. The chain is built from TRBV3-1 and TRBJ1-2; perhaps TRBD1 as D (5 bases). From germline, CDR1 is LGHDT and CDR2 YNNKEL (reference sequence). The V gene lost 5 bases and the J gene lost 8 bases, with 21 bases spanning the gap. The length of the CDR3 is 15 residues. In nucleotides, the CDR3 is TGTGCCAGCAGCTTGGGGACTACAGGAGCGTTGGGCTACACCTTC. Its translation is CASSLGTTGALGYTF.